The rows below give T cell receptor beta chains drawn from one sample of a study of T cell responses to AZD1222 COVID-19 vaccine. The assay was immunoSEQ multiplex PCR, and TCRdb's table has in-frame clones only and misses some. In the table there are 110,000 to 150,000 clones, around 92% of which are singletons. The material sequenced was peripheral blood, taken 28 days after the second AZD1222 dose. These receptors originate from an adult who received the AZD1222 COVID-19 vaccine. The CDR3 runs from the conserved cysteine through the conserved F or W. Each record gives: D gene, V gene, clone size, J gene, CDR3 protein, CDR3 DNA. D genes are given only for firm matches. Size is omitted from some rows. Given values are once, few, many or a class for expanded clones.

NA	TRBV19	NA	TRBJ1-2	CASIPEPVGYGYTF	TGTGCCAGTATCCCTGAACCAGTGGGCTATGGCTACACCTTC
NA	TRBV3-1/TRBV3-2	NA	TRBJ1-4	CASSFSGEMGGKLFF	TGTGCCAGCAGCTTTAGCGGGGAGATGGGTGGAAAACTGTTTTTT
TRBD1	TRBV19	NA	TRBJ1-3	CASSNYHGQGTGNTIYF	TGTGCCAGTAGTAACTACCACGGACAGGGCACGGGAAACACCATATATTTT
NA	TRBV10-1	NA	TRBJ2-5	CASSESRGRGKTQYF	TGCGCCAGCAGTGAGTCCCGGGGGCGAGGAAAGACCCAGTACTTC
NA	TRBV7-9	NA	TRBJ1-1	CASSAGWWGGTEAFF	TGTGCCAGCAGCGCCGGGTGGTGGGGCGGTACTGAAGCTTTCTTT
TRBD1	TRBV10-3	NA	TRBJ1-5	CAISEKQGMQPQHF	TGTGCCATCAGTGAGAAACAGGGGATGCAGCCCCAGCATTTT
NA	TRBV28	NA	TRBJ2-7	CASSNSGTSYEQYF	TGTGCCAGCAGTAACTCAGGGACTTCATACGAGCAGTACTTC
NA	TRBV7-9	NA	TRBJ1-5	CASSPLGGGINQPQHF	TGTGCCAGCAGCCCACTGGGAGGGGGTATCAATCAGCCCCAGCATTTT
NA	TRBV11-2	NA	TRBJ2-3	CASSRNSGLTDTQYF	TGTGCCAGCAGCCGGAATAGCGGCCTCACAGATACGCAGTATTTT
NA	TRBV6-5	once	TRBJ1-5	CASRGQVNQPQHF	TGTGCCAGCAGGGGACAAGTAAATCAGCCCCAGCATTTT
NA	TRBV27	NA	TRBJ2-4	CASSIAGAKNIQYF	TGTGCCAGCTCCATTGCGGGGGCGAAAAACATTCAGTACTTC
TRBD2	TRBV2	few	TRBJ2-7	CASRGTSGSVYEQYF	TGTGCCAGCAGGGGGACTAGCGGGAGTGTCTACGAGCAGTACTTC
TRBD2	TRBV7-9	NA	TRBJ2-5	CASSPGVAGGGRETQYF	TGTGCCAGCAGCCCCGGCGTAGCGGGAGGGGGGCGAGAGACCCAGTACTTC
NA	TRBV18	NA	TRBJ2-5	CASSPAGETQYF	TGTGCCAGCTCACCGGCCGGGGAGACCCAGTACTTC
TRBD1	TRBV28	NA	TRBJ2-7	CASTGPGQGGYEQYF	TGTGCCAGCACCGGACCAGGACAGGGTGGGTACGAGCAGTACTTC
NA	TRBV11-2	NA	TRBJ2-1	CASSSNYNDNEQFF	TGTGCCAGCAGCTCCAACTACAACGACAATGAGCAGTTCTTC
NA	TRBV20-1	once	TRBJ1-2	CSARDNYGYTF	TGCAGTGCTAGAGATAACTATGGCTACACCTTC
NA	TRBV9	few	TRBJ1-5	CASSVGVGTNQPQHF	TGTGCCAGCAGCGTAGGAGTGGGGACTAATCAGCCCCAGCATTTT
NA	TRBV5-4	NA	TRBJ2-7	CASSMDRNSYEQYF	TGTGCCAGCAGCATGGACAGAAACTCCTACGAGCAGTACTTC
TRBD1	TRBV6-5	NA	TRBJ1-5	CASRQGEVQPQHF	TGTGCCAGCAGACAGGGGGAGGTTCAGCCCCAGCATTTT
NA	TRBV6-5	NA	TRBJ1-5	CASSYSRGGQPQHF	TGTGCCAGCAGTTACTCGAGAGGGGGTCAGCCCCAGCATTTT
TRBD1	TRBV4-2	NA	TRBJ2-2	CASSQDPRGPNTGELFF	TGTGCCAGCAGCCAAGATCCCAGGGGGCCGAACACCGGGGAGCTGTTTTTT
NA	TRBV7-2	NA	TRBJ1-1	CASSLRVREEAFF	TGTGCCAGCAGCCTCCGAGTCCGGGAAGAAGCTTTCTTT
NA	TRBV7-8	NA	TRBJ1-5	CASSLEGWGGNQPQHF	TGTGCCAGCAGCTTAGAGGGGTGGGGGGGCAATCAGCCCCAGCATTTT
NA	TRBV4-3	NA	TRBJ1-6	CASSLETGTPNSPLHF	TGCGCCAGCAGCTTAGAAACCGGGACACCTAATTCACCCCTCCACTTT
NA	TRBV4-3	NA	TRBJ1-3	CASSQVRRDSGNTIYF	TGCGCCAGCAGCCAAGTTCGAAGGGACTCTGGAAACACCATATATTTT
TRBD1	TRBV6-5	NA	TRBJ1-2	CASEQGTFYGYTF	TGTGCCAGCGAACAGGGGACCTTCTATGGCTACACCTTC
NA	TRBV30	NA	TRBJ1-4	CAWSAGLQSTNEKLFF	TGTGCCTGGAGTGCGGGACTTCAGTCAACTAATGAAAAACTGTTTTTT
NA	TRBV6-5	NA	TRBJ2-5	CASSYRAGQETQYF	TGTGCCAGCAGTTACCGGGCAGGACAAGAGACCCAGTACTTC
NA	TRBV18	NA	TRBJ2-7	CASSPRLSEQYF	TGTGCCAGCTCACCGAGGTTGAGTGAGCAGTACTTC
NA	TRBV28	NA	TRBJ1-1	CASTLGTEAFF	TGTGCCAGCACCTTGGGTACTGAAGCTTTCTTT
NA	TRBV3-1/TRBV3-2	NA	TRBJ1-5	CASSQGGGNNQPQHF	TGTGCCAGCAGCCAAGGCGGGGGTAACAATCAGCCCCAGCATTTT
NA	TRBV5-6	NA	TRBJ2-7	CASKIRVSDSPQYF	TGTGCCAGCAAGATCAGGGTGTCCGACTCGCCGCAGTACTTC
NA	TRBV27	NA	TRBJ1-2	CASSLNGESYGYTF	TGTGCCAGCAGTTTAAACGGGGAAAGCTATGGCTACACCTTC
NA	TRBV5-1	NA	TRBJ2-7	CASSPDSGEQYF	TGCGCCAGCAGCCCAGACAGTGGCGAGCAGTACTTC
NA	TRBV14	NA	TRBJ2-7	CASSTRKSYEQYF	TGTGCCAGCAGCACCCGAAAATCCTACGAGCAGTACTTC
TRBD2	TRBV7-9	NA	TRBJ2-2	CASSLARVSGTGELFF	TGTGCCAGCAGCTTAGCAAGGGTTAGCGGGACCGGGGAGCTGTTTTTT
NA	TRBV4-1	NA	TRBJ2-7	CASSQVTGYYEQYF	TGCGCCAGCAGCCAAGTGACAGGATACTACGAGCAGTACTTC
NA	TRBV19	once	TRBJ1-1	CASSILLDREAFF	TGTGCCAGTAGTATCCTCTTGGACAGAGAAGCTTTCTTT
NA	TRBV28	NA	TRBJ1-6	CASSSPHSPLHF	TGTGCCAGCAGTTCGCCTCATTCACCCCTCCACTTT
NA	TRBV9	NA	TRBJ1-2	CASSPLEGNYGYTF	TGTGCCAGCAGCCCCCTGGAGGGTAACTATGGCTACACCTTC
TRBD1	TRBV28	NA	TRBJ1-6	CASSLQQGNSPLHF	TGTGCCAGCAGTTTGCAACAGGGGAATTCACCCCTCCACTTT
TRBD1	TRBV29-1	NA	TRBJ1-2	CSSPGDRDGYTF	TGCTCCTCGCCCGGGGACAGGGATGGCTACACCTTC
NA	TRBV2	NA	TRBJ1-6	CASSGGSLSSYNSPLHF	TGTGCCAGCAGTGGCGGCAGCCTGAGCTCCTATAATTCACCCCTCCACTTT
NA	TRBV7-2	NA	TRBJ1-2	CASSLRQVGGYTF	TGTGCCAGCAGCTTAAGGCAGGTCGGTGGCTACACCTTC
NA	TRBV7-3	NA	TRBJ2-2	CASSLTPLPGSTGELFF	TGTGCCAGCAGCTTAACCCCCCTTCCAGGGAGCACCGGGGAGCTGTTTTTT
NA	TRBV30	once	TRBJ1-4	CAWSVGGFEKLFF	TGTGCCTGGAGTGTAGGAGGATTTGAAAAACTGTTTTTT
TRBD1	TRBV4-3	NA	TRBJ1-2	CASSHLRDRDSTNYGYTF	TGCGCCAGCAGCCACCTCCGGGACAGAGATTCAACTAACTATGGCTACACCTTC
NA	TRBV6-5	NA	TRBJ2-7	CASSYIKSSYEQYF	TGTGCCAGCAGTTACATTAAGAGCTCCTACGAGCAGTACTTC
NA	TRBV28	NA	TRBJ2-3	CASSLRAENQQYF	TGTGCCAGCAGTTTAAGGGCCGAGAATCAGCAGTATTTT
NA	TRBV29-1	few	TRBJ2-7	CSVEDTGSTYEQYF	TGCAGCGTTGAAGACACAGGGAGTACCTACGAGCAGTACTTC
TRBD1	TRBV28	NA	TRBJ1-1	CASSWDRVMNTEAFF	TGTGCCAGCAGTTGGGACAGGGTCATGAACACTGAAGCTTTCTTT
TRBD1	TRBV27	NA	TRBJ2-1	CASSLDRAYNEQFF	TGTGCCAGCAGCCTCGACAGGGCTTACAATGAGCAGTTCTTC
NA	TRBV6-1	NA	TRBJ1-2	CASSEVGVRGVYGYTF	TGTGCCAGCAGTGAAGTTGGGGTCAGGGGTGTCTATGGCTACACCTTC
NA	TRBV28	once	TRBJ2-6	CASSGQSFFGANVLTF	TGTGCCAGCAGCGGACAGTCGTTTTTTGGGGCCAACGTCCTGACTTTC
TRBD2	TRBV11-3	NA	TRBJ2-1	CASSLGTSGRGAYNEQFF	TGTGCCAGCAGCTTAGGTACTAGCGGGAGGGGGGCCTACAATGAGCAGTTCTTC
NA	TRBV11-3	NA	TRBJ2-2	CASSPWVGENTGELFF	TGTGCCAGCAGCCCATGGGTTGGGGAAAACACCGGGGAGCTGTTTTTT
TRBD2	TRBV3-1/TRBV3-2	once	TRBJ2-1	CASSLISGRGYNEQFF	TGTGCCAGCAGCCTAATCAGCGGGAGGGGCTACAATGAGCAGTTCTTC
NA	TRBV7-2	NA	TRBJ2-1	CAILTREFWGEQFF	TGTGCCATTTTGACCCGGGAGTTTTGGGGTGAGCAGTTCTTC
NA	TRBV7-2	once	TRBJ1-3	CASSLQGGRVAGNTIYF	TGTGCCAGCAGCTTACAAGGAGGCAGGGTTGCTGGAAACACCATATATTTT